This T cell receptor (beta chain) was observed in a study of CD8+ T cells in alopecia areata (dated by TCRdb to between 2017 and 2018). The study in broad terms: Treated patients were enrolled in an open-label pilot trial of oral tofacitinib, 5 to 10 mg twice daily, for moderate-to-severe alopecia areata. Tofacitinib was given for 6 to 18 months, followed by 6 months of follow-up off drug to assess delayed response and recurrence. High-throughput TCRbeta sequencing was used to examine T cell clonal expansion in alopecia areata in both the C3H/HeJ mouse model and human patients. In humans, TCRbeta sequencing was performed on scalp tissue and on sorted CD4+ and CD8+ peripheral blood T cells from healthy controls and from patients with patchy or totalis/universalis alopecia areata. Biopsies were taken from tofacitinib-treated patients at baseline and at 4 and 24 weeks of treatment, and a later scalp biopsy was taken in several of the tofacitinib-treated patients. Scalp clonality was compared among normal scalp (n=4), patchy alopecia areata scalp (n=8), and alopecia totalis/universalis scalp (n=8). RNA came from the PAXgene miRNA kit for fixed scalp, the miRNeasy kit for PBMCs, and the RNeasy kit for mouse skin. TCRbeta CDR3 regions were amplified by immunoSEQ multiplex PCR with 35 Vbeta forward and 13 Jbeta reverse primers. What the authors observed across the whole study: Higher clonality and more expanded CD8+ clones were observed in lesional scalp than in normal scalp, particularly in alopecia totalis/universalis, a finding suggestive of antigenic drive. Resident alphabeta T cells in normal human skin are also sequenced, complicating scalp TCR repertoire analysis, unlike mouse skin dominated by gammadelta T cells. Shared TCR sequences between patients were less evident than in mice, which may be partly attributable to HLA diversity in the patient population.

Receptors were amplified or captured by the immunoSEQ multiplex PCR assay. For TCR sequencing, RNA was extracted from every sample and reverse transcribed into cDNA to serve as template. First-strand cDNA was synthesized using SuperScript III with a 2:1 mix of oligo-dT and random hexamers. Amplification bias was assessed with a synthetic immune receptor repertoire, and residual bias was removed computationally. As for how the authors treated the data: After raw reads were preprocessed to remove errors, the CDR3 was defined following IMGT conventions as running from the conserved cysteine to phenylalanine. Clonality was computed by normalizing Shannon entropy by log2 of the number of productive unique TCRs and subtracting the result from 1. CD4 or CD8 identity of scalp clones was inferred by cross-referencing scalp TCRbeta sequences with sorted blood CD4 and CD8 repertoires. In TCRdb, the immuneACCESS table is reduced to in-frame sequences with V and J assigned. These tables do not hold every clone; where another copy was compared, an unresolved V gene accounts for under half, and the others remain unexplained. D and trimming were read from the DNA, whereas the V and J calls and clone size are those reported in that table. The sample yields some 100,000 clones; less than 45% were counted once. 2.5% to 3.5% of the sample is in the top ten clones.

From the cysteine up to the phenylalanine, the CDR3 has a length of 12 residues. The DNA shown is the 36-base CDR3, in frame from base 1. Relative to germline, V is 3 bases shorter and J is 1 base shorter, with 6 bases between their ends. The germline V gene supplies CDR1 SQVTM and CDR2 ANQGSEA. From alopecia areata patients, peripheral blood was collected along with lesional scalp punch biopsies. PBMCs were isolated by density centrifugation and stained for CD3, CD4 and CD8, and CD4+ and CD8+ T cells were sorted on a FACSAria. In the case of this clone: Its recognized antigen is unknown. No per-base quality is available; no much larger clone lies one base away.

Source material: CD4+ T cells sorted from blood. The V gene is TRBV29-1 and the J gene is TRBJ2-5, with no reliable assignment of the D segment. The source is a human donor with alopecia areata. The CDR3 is CSVDWIQETQYF. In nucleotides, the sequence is TGCAGCGTTGATTGGATCCAAGAGACCCAGTACTTC.